The next 10 T cell receptor beta chains were all read from a single sample in a study of Ad26.COV2.S vaccination and SARS-CoV-2 variants. Treatment given: 19 received Ad26.COV2.S at low or high dose, single or two shots; about 5 received placebo; per-sample allocation not given. Collection of samples fell on day 63 after the first vaccine or placebo injection. Sequencing used immunoSEQ multiplex PCR; TCRdb keeps in-frame clones, though not all of them. The sample shows about 380,000 clones, 83% of them seen only once. Specimen: peripheral blood, collected in a trial of Ad26.COV2.S vaccine versus placebo. The receptors come from a person aged 18-65 years who received the Ad26.COV2.S COVID-19 vaccine or a placebo.

The chain recombines TRBV5-1 with TRBJ1-2; D remains unclear. From germline, CDR1 is SGHRS and CDR2 YFSETQ. V lost 1 base and J 2 bases, leaving 12 bases between the germline ends. The CDR3 consists of 15 residues. Written as DNA, the CDR3 is TGCGCCAGCAGCTTGAGAGCCGCGATGAACTATGGCTACACCTTC. This codes for CASSLRAAMNYGYTF.

This clone has just one count. This sequence joins TRBV11-2 and TRBJ1-2; TRBD1 aligns across 9 bases. Germline trimming cut 2 bases from V and 8 bases from J; bases unmatched to any gene: 12. CDR1 is SGHAT and CDR2 is FQNNGV in the germline V gene. This CDR3 has 16 residues. CDR3 DNA sequence: TGTGCCAGCAGCTTATCCCCGGGACAGGGAAGATTCGGCTACACCTTC. Its protein is CASSLSPGQGRFGYTF.

The V gene is TRBV19, the J gene TRBJ1-5; the D is unclear. The CDR3 is 13 residues long. CDR1 is LNHDA, CDR2 SQIVND, per germline (reference sequence). The V end was cut by 5 bases, the J end by 4 bases, with 9 bases between. CDR3 residues: CASSGYLNQPQHF. The CDR3 DNA reads as TGTGCCAGTAGTGGATATCTTAATCAGCCCCAGCATTTT.

The J gene is TRBJ2-2, the V gene TRBV9, with no clear D. CDR3 length: 12 amino acids. The ends were cut back, 2 bases at V and 5 bases at J, with 4 bases in the middle. Germline CDR1 and CDR2: SGDLS and YYNGEE. The CDR3 region has the DNA TGTGCCAGCAGCGTCCTAACCGGGGAGCTGTTTTTT. Translating gives CASSVLTGELFF.

V usage is TRBV6-1 and J usage is TRBJ2-1, with D tentatively TRBD1 (6 bases). The CDR3 is 15 residues long. The germline V gene has CDR1 MNHNS and CDR2 SASEGT. The V end was cut by 7 bases, the J end by 3 bases, with 16 bases between. The CDR3 DNA reads TGTGCCAGCACCCCGACAGGACCCAACTACAATGAGCAGTTCTTC. Amino acid sequence: CASTPTGPNYNEQFF.

The V gene is TRBV7-9, the J gene TRBJ1-3; 7 positions match TRBD1. The trim removed 1 base at V and 4 bases at J, leaving 4 bases unmatched. The CDR3 spans 15 residues. Germline values: CDR1 SEHNR, CDR2 FQNEAQ (reference sequence). CDR3 residues: CASSLGQGVGNTIYF. CDR3 DNA: TGTGCCAGCAGCTTAGGGCAGGGGGTCGGAAACACCATATATTTT.

J is TRBJ1-5 and V is TRBV6-5; the D is unclear. The CDR3 is 12 amino acids. V dropped 5 bases and J dropped 4 bases, with 6 bases sitting between them. CDR1 and CDR2 from the germline V gene are MNHEY and SVGAGI. The CDR3 is CASSPINQPQHF. The DNA for the CDR3 is TGTGCCAGCAGTCCCATAAATCAGCCCCAGCATTTT.

The chain is built from TRBV5-1 and TRBJ1-3; D ambiguous. CDR3 size: 16 residues. V gave up 0 bases and J gave up 0 bases, with 10 bases separating them. The germline V gene has CDR1 SGHRS and CDR2 YFSETQ. The CDR3 is CASSLVAGPSGNTIYF. The CDR3 DNA reads as TGCGCCAGCAGCTTGGTAGCAGGCCCCTCTGGAAACACCATATATTTT.

This chain links TRBV29-1 with TRBJ2-3; 10 positions agree with TRBD2. J gave up 10 bases and V 0 bases, and 4 bases lay outside the gene matches. CDR1 SQVTM and CDR2 ANQGSEA come from the germline V gene. This CDR3 is 13 amino acids long. This chain's CDR3 is CSVEEKRGGAQYF. The DNA of the CDR3 is TGCAGCGTTGAAGAGAAGCGGGGGGGCGCGCAGTATTTT.

This chain uses TRBV6-4 with TRBJ2-7; 8 bases agree with TRBD2. The CDR3 extends over 15 amino acids. V lost 4 bases to trimming and J lost 7 bases; unmatched junction nucleotides: 12. The germline gives CDR1 MRHNA, CDR2 SNTAGT. CDR3 in amino acids: CASSALPGLVEEQYF. CDR3 nucleotides: TGTGCCAGCAGTGCCCTACCGGGACTAGTGGAGGAGCAGTACTTC.